The 8 T cell receptor beta chains given below trace back to one sample, sequenced in a study of shared clonotypes between healthy human individuals. Assay used: immunoSEQ multiplex PCR; TCRdb lists only in-frame clones, some missing. The data hold 2 million to 2.5 million clones, with approximately 95% observed a single time. The source material was naive CD4+ T cells sorted from blood. Subset described: CD45RA+ positively selected. All receptors come from a man younger than 30 in good health.

V and J are TRBV7-9 and TRBJ1-1; D might be TRBD1 (5 bases). V was trimmed by 1 base and J by 5 bases, leaving 11 bases between them. The CDR3 extends over 14 amino acids. The V gene's germline CDR1 is SEHNR and CDR2 FQNEAQ (reference sequence). The CDR3 sequence is CASSLERGGTEAFF. For the CDR3, the DNA is TGTGCCAGCAGCTTAGAGAGGGGAGGGACTGAAGCTTTCTTT.

J is TRBJ2-7 and V is TRBV7-2; possible D gene TRBD2, 6 bases. The CDR3 has 15 residues. The ends were cut back, 4 bases at V and 3 bases at J, with 16 bases in the middle. The germline V gene has CDR1 SGHTA and CDR2 FQGNSA. The CDR3 is CASSSPDQGGYEQYF. CDR3 nucleotides: TGTGCCAGCAGCTCGCCGGACCAGGGAGGCTACGAGCAGTACTTC.

CDR3 sequence reads: CSVVGGGPRTYNEQFF. The CDR3 coding sequence is TGCAGCGTTGTCGGGGGGGGACCCCGAACCTACAATGAGCAGTTCTTC. This chain links TRBV29-1 with TRBJ2-1; 8 bases map to TRBD2. V lost 4 bases to trimming and J lost 2 bases; unmatched junction nucleotides: 10. This CDR3 contains 16 residues. CDR1 SQVTM and CDR2 ANQGSEA come from the germline V gene.

The rearrangement joins TRBV5-4 to TRBJ1-5; 9 positions agree with TRBD1. There are 16 residues in the CDR3. In germline, CDR1 is SGHNT, CDR2 YYREEE (reference sequence). V was pared by 4 bases and J by 1 base, with 6 bases of the junction left unmatched. The CDR3 here is CASSLGGTGSNQPQHF. CDR3 nucleotides: TGTGCCAGCAGCCTAGGCGGGACAGGGAGCAATCAGCCCCAGCATTTT.

This sequence joins TRBV5-5 and TRBJ2-7, with 9 bases aligning to TRBD1. The trim removed 4 bases at V and 0 bases at J, leaving 2 bases unmatched. The V gene's germline CDR1 is SGHKS and CDR2 YYEKEE (reference sequence). The CDR3 sequence is 14 residues long. The CDR3 protein is CASSGTGRSYEQYF. CDR3 bases: TGTGCCAGCAGCGGGACAGGGCGCTCCTACGAGCAGTACTTC. The full variable domain, completed using reference TRBV5-5 and TRBJ2-7, is DAGVTQSPTHLIKTRGQQVTLRCSPISGHKSVSWYQQVLGQGPQFIFQYYEKEERGRGNFPDRFSARQFPNYSSELNVNALLLGDSALYLCASSGTGRSYEQYFGPGTRLTVT.

This chain uses TRBV6-5 with TRBJ1-1, with D possibly being TRBD1 (6 bases). In germline, CDR1 is MNHEY, CDR2 SVGAGI. The CDR3 consists of 12 residues. With 6 bases removed from V and 8 bases from J, the gap between germline ends came to 13 bases. The CDR3 sequence is CASREQGGEAFF. The DNA for the CDR3 is TGTGCCAGCAGGGAACAGGGAGGAGAAGCTTTCTTT.

The chain employs TRBV2 and TRBJ2-4, with D tentatively TRBD1 or TRBD2 (5 bases each). V shed 2 bases and J shed 9 bases, with 11 bases lying between them. The CDR3 loop spans 13 amino acids. CDR1 and CDR2 (germline): SNHLY, FYNNEI. CDR3 coding DNA: TGTGCCAGCAGTGAATCAGGGAGTAGCATTCAGTACTTC. This gives the protein CASSESGSSIQYF.

The chain joins TRBV30 to TRBJ1-4; possible D gene TRBD1, 5 bases. Trimming left V 0 bases short and J 7 bases short, with 15 bases between. The CDR3 contains 15 residues. The V gene's germline CDR1 is GTSNPN and CDR2 SVGIG (reference sequence). The CDR3 bases are TGTGCCTGGAGTGTACTTGGGGGGGTTAGTGAAAAACTGTTTTTT. The encoded protein is CAWSVLGGVSEKLFF.